This is a list of T cell receptor beta chains from one sample in a study of blood T cell repertoires in COVID-19. Generated by immunoSEQ multiplex PCR, the TCRdb table keeps only in-frame clones and is missing some. The repertoire consists of approximately 19,000 clones, with roughly 81% occurring once and the leading ten covering more than 8%. The specimen was peripheral blood. The source is a man in his sixties with acute or convalescent COVID-19. The CDR3 runs from the conserved cysteine through the conserved F or W. A D gene is named only where the DNA matches it firmly. Part of the rows lack a size; the others show once, few, many or a class for expanded clones.

v_gene: TRBV2; j_gene: TRBJ2-7; abundance: -; d_gene: -; CDR3nt: TGTGCCAGCAGCCTCATCATGCTACCCCGGCTAGTCCCGGGATCCAACCACGAGCAGTACTTC; CDR3aa: CASSLIMLPRLVPGSNHEQYF
v_gene: TRBV23-1; j_gene: TRBJ1-1; abundance: -; d_gene: -; CDR3nt: TGCGCCAGCAGTGGCTGGCAGTCGAACACTGAAGCTTTCTTT; CDR3aa: CASSGWQSNTEAFF
v_gene: TRBV5-1; j_gene: TRBJ2-1; abundance: -; d_gene: TRBD2; CDR3nt: TGCGCCAGCCAGCCGTTTCCCGGGACTAGCGGGGTTTTAGAGCAGTTCTTC; CDR3aa: CASQPFPGTSGVLEQFF
v_gene: TRBV28; j_gene: TRBJ2-7; abundance: -; d_gene: -; CDR3nt: TGTGCCAGCAGTTTACGGGGTCCCTCCTACGAGCAGTACTTC; CDR3aa: CASSLRGPSYEQYF
v_gene: TRBV27; j_gene: TRBJ2-5; abundance: -; d_gene: TRBD1; CDR3nt: TGTGCCAGCAGTTCCGGGACAGGGCTAGAGACCCAGTACTTC; CDR3aa: CASSSGTGLETQYF
v_gene: TRBV28; j_gene: TRBJ1-2; abundance: -; d_gene: TRBD1; CDR3nt: TGTGCCAGCAGTAGCAGGGGGCATGGCTACACCTTC; CDR3aa: CASSSRGHGYTF
v_gene: TRBV20-1; j_gene: TRBJ2-1; abundance: -; d_gene: -; CDR3nt: TGCAGTGCTCGCGAGGGGGTGAGTGAGTTCTTC; CDR3aa: CSAREGVSEFF
v_gene: TRBV28; j_gene: TRBJ2-2; abundance: -; d_gene: -; CDR3nt: TGTGCCAGCAGTCCCGGACTTTCCTTACTTAACACCGGGGAGCTGTTTTTT; CDR3aa: CASSPGLSLLNTGELFF
v_gene: TRBV5-4; j_gene: TRBJ2-5; abundance: -; d_gene: TRBD2; CDR3nt: TGTGCCAGCAGCCCGAAAATGACTAGCGGGGGGGAAGAGACCCAGTACTTC; CDR3aa: CASSPKMTSGGEETQYF
v_gene: TRBV6-5; j_gene: TRBJ2-3; abundance: -; d_gene: -; CDR3nt: TGTGCCAGCAGTTATCGTTCAGGGACAGATACGCAGTATTTT; CDR3aa: CASSYRSGTDTQYF
v_gene: TRBV6-5; j_gene: TRBJ1-1; abundance: -; d_gene: TRBD1; CDR3nt: TGTGCCAGCAGCATGGACAGGTTTACTGAAGCTTTCTTT; CDR3aa: CASSMDRFTEAFF
v_gene: TRBV11-2; j_gene: TRBJ2-6; abundance: -; d_gene: -; CDR3nt: TGTGCCAGCTTGTGGGGCAGGCTAAACTCTGGGGCCAACGTCCTGACTTTC; CDR3aa: CASLWGRLNSGANVLTF
v_gene: TRBV19; j_gene: TRBJ2-2; abundance: -; d_gene: -; CDR3nt: TGTGCCAGTAGTATGAAGGGGGATCATACCGGGGAGCTGTTTTTT; CDR3aa: CASSMKGDHTGELFF
v_gene: TRBV10-3; j_gene: TRBJ2-1; abundance: -; d_gene: -; CDR3nt: TGTGCCATCAGTGAGTCGGACTCAATACAGTTCTTC; CDR3aa: CAISESDSIQFF
v_gene: TRBV7-9; j_gene: TRBJ1-5; abundance: -; d_gene: -; CDR3nt: TGTGCCAGCAGCCCTCCGTCCGGTCAGCCCCAGCATTTT; CDR3aa: CASSPPSGQPQHF
v_gene: TRBV24-1; j_gene: TRBJ1-5; abundance: -; d_gene: -; CDR3nt: TGTGCCACCAGTGACCGGCGGGACCCGAATCAGCCCCAGCATTTT; CDR3aa: CATSDRRDPNQPQHF
v_gene: TRBV5-6; j_gene: TRBJ2-2; abundance: once; d_gene: TRBD2; CDR3nt: TGTGCCAGCAGCTCTTTATTCGGACTAGCGGACACCGGGGAGCTGTTTTTT; CDR3aa: CASSSLFGLADTGELFF
v_gene: TRBV5-1; j_gene: TRBJ2-1; abundance: -; d_gene: -; CDR3nt: TGCGCCAGCAGCCCCGGGGACAACAACGGGAATGAGCAGTTCTTC; CDR3aa: CASSPGDNNGNEQFF
v_gene: TRBV14; j_gene: TRBJ1-1; abundance: -; d_gene: -; CDR3nt: TGTGCCAGCACCCTGTCCTGGAACACTGAAGCTTTCTTT; CDR3aa: CASTLSWNTEAFF
v_gene: TRBV29-1; j_gene: TRBJ1-1; abundance: -; d_gene: TRBD1; CDR3nt: TGCAGCCTCGACAGGGATGACACTGAAGCTTTCTTT; CDR3aa: CSLDRDDTEAFF
v_gene: TRBV6-1; j_gene: TRBJ2-1; abundance: once; d_gene: -; CDR3nt: TGTGCCAGCAGTTTTACAGACTACAATGAGCAGTTCTTC; CDR3aa: CASSFTDYNEQFF
v_gene: TRBV4-1; j_gene: TRBJ2-1; abundance: few; d_gene: TRBD2; CDR3nt: TGCGCCAGCAGCCAGATAAGCGGGGGGATACCCGAGCAGTTCTTC; CDR3aa: CASSQISGGIPEQFF
v_gene: TRBV7-2; j_gene: TRBJ2-7; abundance: -; d_gene: TRBD2; CDR3nt: TGTGCCAGCAGCCCAACGGGGGGGAGTGGCTACGAGCAGTACTTC; CDR3aa: CASSPTGGSGYEQYF
v_gene: TRBV5-1; j_gene: TRBJ1-6; abundance: -; d_gene: -; CDR3nt: TGCGCCAGCAGCTTGGTTGCGGACAGCCTTCTTCTTTATAATTCACCCCTCCACTTT; CDR3aa: CASSLVADSLLLYNSPLHF
v_gene: TRBV27; j_gene: TRBJ1-5; abundance: -; d_gene: -; CDR3nt: TGTGCCAGCAGTAGGGGTGGTAGCAATCAGCCCCAGCATTTT; CDR3aa: CASSRGGSNQPQHF
v_gene: TRBV2; j_gene: TRBJ1-5; abundance: once; d_gene: TRBD1; CDR3nt: TGTGCCAGCAGTCCGACAGGGGGCTTGAGGCAGCCCCAGCATTTT; CDR3aa: CASSPTGGLRQPQHF
v_gene: TRBV4-1; j_gene: TRBJ2-7; abundance: few; d_gene: TRBD1; CDR3nt: TGCGCCAGCAGCCGCGAGGGGACAGGGACCGAGCAGTACTTC; CDR3aa: CASSREGTGTEQYF
v_gene: TRBV19; j_gene: TRBJ1-1; abundance: -; d_gene: TRBD1; CDR3nt: TGTGCCAGTAGTCCCCTGCCGGGACAGGCCTCTAACACTGAAGCTTTCTTT; CDR3aa: CASSPLPGQASNTEAFF
v_gene: TRBV5-1; j_gene: TRBJ1-1; abundance: -; d_gene: -; CDR3nt: TGCGCCAGCGGAGGGACGCTGAACACTGAAGCTTTCTTT; CDR3aa: CASGGTLNTEAFF
v_gene: TRBV5-8; j_gene: TRBJ2-3; abundance: -; d_gene: -; CDR3nt: TGTGCCAGCGTTTCAACGGCCCAGGCCACAGATACGCAGTATTTT; CDR3aa: CASVSTAQATDTQYF
v_gene: TRBV6-5; j_gene: TRBJ1-4; abundance: -; d_gene: TRBD1; CDR3nt: TGTGCCAGCAGTTACTCTAGGCAGGGGGCATCAAAACTGTTTTTT; CDR3aa: CASSYSRQGASKLFF
v_gene: TRBV12-5; j_gene: TRBJ2-1; abundance: -; d_gene: -; CDR3nt: TGTGCTAGTGGTTTAGGGTCAAACAGGTACAATGAGCAGTTCTTC; CDR3aa: CASGLGSNRYNEQFF
v_gene: TRBV4-1; j_gene: TRBJ1-4; abundance: -; d_gene: -; CDR3nt: TGCGCCAGCAGCCAAGTGGGGCGGAATGAAAAACTGTTTTTT; CDR3aa: CASSQVGRNEKLFF
v_gene: TRBV11-1; j_gene: TRBJ2-5; abundance: -; d_gene: TRBD2; CDR3nt: TGTGCCAGCAGCCTAGGGAGGGGAGGGGAAGAGACCCAGTACTTC; CDR3aa: CASSLGRGGEETQYF
v_gene: TRBV2; j_gene: TRBJ1-2; abundance: once; d_gene: -; CDR3nt: TGTGCCAGCACGGGACTCCTCGGTCGAGGCTACACCTTC; CDR3aa: CASTGLLGRGYTF
v_gene: TRBV28; j_gene: TRBJ1-2; abundance: -; d_gene: TRBD1; CDR3nt: TGTGCCAGCAGTAGAAAGGGACAGATCTTGGGCGGAGGCTACACCTTC; CDR3aa: CASSRKGQILGGGYTF
v_gene: TRBV7-9; j_gene: TRBJ2-3; abundance: once; d_gene: -; CDR3nt: TGTGCCAGCAGCTCCCAGGGCAGCACAGATACGCAGTATTTT; CDR3aa: CASSSQGSTDTQYF
v_gene: TRBV5-1; j_gene: TRBJ2-3; abundance: -; d_gene: -; CDR3nt: TGCGCCAGCAGCCTCGACCTAGGCCCGGCAGATACGCAGTATTTT; CDR3aa: CASSLDLGPADTQYF
v_gene: TRBV7-9; j_gene: TRBJ1-4; abundance: -; d_gene: -; CDR3nt: TGTGCCAGCAGCTTCGGACAGTTTAATGAAAAACTGTTTTTT; CDR3aa: CASSFGQFNEKLFF
v_gene: TRBV6-5; j_gene: TRBJ1-2; abundance: once; d_gene: -; CDR3nt: TGTGCCAGCAGTTCCCGACAAGCGGGGGACTATGGCTACACCTTC; CDR3aa: CASSSRQAGDYGYTF
v_gene: TRBV5-1; j_gene: TRBJ2-7; abundance: -; d_gene: -; CDR3nt: TGCGCCAGCTTCAGCGATACCTACGAGCAGTACTTC; CDR3aa: CASFSDTYEQYF
v_gene: TRBV10-2; j_gene: TRBJ1-2; abundance: -; d_gene: -; CDR3nt: TGCGCCAGCAGTGAGTCGGAATGGGGGGTTGGATTTGGAGGCTACACCTTC; CDR3aa: CASSESEWGVGFGGYTF
v_gene: TRBV5-1; j_gene: TRBJ2-3; abundance: -; d_gene: TRBD2; CDR3nt: TGCGCCAGCAGGGGCAGCGGGGGCACAGATACGCAGTATTTT; CDR3aa: CASRGSGGTDTQYF
v_gene: TRBV14; j_gene: TRBJ2-7; abundance: -; d_gene: -; CDR3nt: TGTGCCAGCAGCATCGGACAGCGGTTGTACTTC; CDR3aa: CASSIGQRLYF